Listed below are T cell receptor beta chains from one sample, sequenced in a study of T cell responses to AZD1222 COVID-19 vaccine. The protocol was immunoSEQ multiplex PCR, while the TCRdb copy is restricted to in-frame clones and leaves out a portion. The data contain about 130,000 clones, around 87% of them singletons. The starting material was peripheral blood, obtained on day 0 of AZD1222 vaccination. Source of these receptors: an adult in good health. Both conserved end residues are part of each CDR3. A D gene is named only where the DNA matches it firmly. Some rows have no size entry. The others give once, few or many, or a class for an expanded clone.

CDR3nt: TGTGCCAGCAGCCCGGACCCTGGTGGCTACACCTTC
CDR3aa: CASSPDPGGYTF
v_gene: TRBV7-9
abundance: once
d_gene: NA
j_gene: TRBJ1-2

CDR3nt: TGTGCCATCAGTGCTATCGAGACAGGGGATTCTAACTATGGCTACACCTTC
CDR3aa: CAISAIETGDSNYGYTF
v_gene: TRBV10-3
abundance: NA
d_gene: TRBD1
j_gene: TRBJ1-2

CDR3nt: TGTGCCAGCAGCTTGCTATCGGGGGACTCTGGAAACACCATATATTTT
CDR3aa: CASSLLSGDSGNTIYF
v_gene: TRBV5-8
abundance: NA
d_gene: NA
j_gene: TRBJ1-3

CDR3nt: TGTGCCAGCAGTGAACACGGACAGGGCAATCAGCCCCAGCATTTT
CDR3aa: CASSEHGQGNQPQHF
v_gene: TRBV6-1
abundance: NA
d_gene: TRBD1
j_gene: TRBJ1-5

CDR3nt: TGTGCCAGCAGCCAAGTGTCGTCGCCGAATTTGAACACTGAAGCTTTCTTT
CDR3aa: CASSQVSSPNLNTEAFF
v_gene: TRBV14
abundance: NA
d_gene: NA
j_gene: TRBJ1-1

CDR3nt: TGTGCCAGCAGCCCCGGACAGGGAAGCAACTACAATGAGCAGTTCTTC
CDR3aa: CASSPGQGSNYNEQFF
v_gene: TRBV7-3
abundance: NA
d_gene: TRBD1
j_gene: TRBJ2-1

CDR3nt: TGTGCCAGCAGTTACTTTAGCGGGAGGGCCAACACCGGGGAGCTGTTTTTT
CDR3aa: CASSYFSGRANTGELFF
v_gene: TRBV6-2/TRBV6-3
abundance: NA
d_gene: TRBD2
j_gene: TRBJ2-2

CDR3nt: TGTGCCAGTAGTCCACTTGGGGGGGACACGCAGTATTTT
CDR3aa: CASSPLGGDTQYF
v_gene: TRBV19
abundance: NA
d_gene: TRBD2
j_gene: TRBJ2-3

CDR3nt: TGCGCCAGCAGACCCTCAACCGGGACAGGGCGTTACGAGCAGTACTTC
CDR3aa: CASRPSTGTGRYEQYF
v_gene: TRBV4-1
abundance: NA
d_gene: TRBD1
j_gene: TRBJ2-7

CDR3nt: TGTGCCAGCAGCCAACCCTGGACAGGGGCAAACACTGAAGCTTTCTTT
CDR3aa: CASSQPWTGANTEAFF
v_gene: TRBV3-1/TRBV3-2
abundance: NA
d_gene: TRBD1
j_gene: TRBJ1-1

CDR3nt: TGTGCCAGCAGCACCCTTCGAGGACCGAACTATGGCTACACCTTC
CDR3aa: CASSTLRGPNYGYTF
v_gene: TRBV7-9
abundance: few
d_gene: NA
j_gene: TRBJ1-2

CDR3nt: TGTGCCAGCAGCCACCCCGGGGGCTACGAGCAGTACTTC
CDR3aa: CASSHPGGYEQYF
v_gene: TRBV4-2
abundance: NA
d_gene: NA
j_gene: TRBJ2-7

CDR3nt: TGTGCCAGCAGTGTACGGGGGTGGCAGCCCCAGCATTTT
CDR3aa: CASSVRGWQPQHF
v_gene: TRBV2
abundance: NA
d_gene: NA
j_gene: TRBJ1-5

CDR3nt: TGTGCCAGCAGCTTTGAGAGGACAGGGGCGTTGGGGGAGCAGTACTTC
CDR3aa: CASSFERTGALGEQYF
v_gene: TRBV7-9
abundance: NA
d_gene: TRBD1
j_gene: TRBJ2-7

CDR3nt: TGTGCCAGCAGCCGACAGGGAAAGACCCAGTACTTC
CDR3aa: CASSRQGKTQYF
v_gene: TRBV6-4
abundance: NA
d_gene: TRBD1
j_gene: TRBJ2-5

CDR3nt: TGTGCCAGCAGTTTCCAGGGCCGCGGGGAGACCCAGTACTTC
CDR3aa: CASSFQGRGETQYF
v_gene: TRBV28
abundance: NA
d_gene: NA
j_gene: TRBJ2-5

CDR3nt: TGTGCCAGCAGCCAAGACGGTAGCGGGAGTGTATACAATGAGCAGTTCTTC
CDR3aa: CASSQDGSGSVYNEQFF
v_gene: TRBV3-1/TRBV3-2
abundance: NA
d_gene: TRBD2
j_gene: TRBJ2-1

CDR3nt: TGTGCCAGCAGTAAAATTCAAGGGGCTAGCGGGAGGGGGAGCACAGATACGCAGTATTTT
CDR3aa: CASSKIQGASGRGSTDTQYF
v_gene: TRBV28
abundance: once
d_gene: TRBD2
j_gene: TRBJ2-3

CDR3nt: TGTGCCAGCAGTTCCCGGAGCTCCTATAATTCACCCCTCCACTTT
CDR3aa: CASSSRSSYNSPLHF
v_gene: TRBV27
abundance: NA
d_gene: NA
j_gene: TRBJ1-6

CDR3nt: TGTGCCACCAGCAGAGGAGGGCTAGCGGGAGATTACGAGCAGTACTTC
CDR3aa: CATSRGGLAGDYEQYF
v_gene: TRBV15
abundance: NA
d_gene: TRBD2
j_gene: TRBJ2-7

CDR3nt: TGCGCCAGCAGCCAAGAGGGAAGGTCGGACACTGAAGCTTTCTTT
CDR3aa: CASSQEGRSDTEAFF
v_gene: TRBV4-3
abundance: NA
d_gene: NA
j_gene: TRBJ1-1

CDR3nt: TGTGCCAGTAGTATAGGATTAGAGGGCCCCTACGAGCAGTACTTC
CDR3aa: CASSIGLEGPYEQYF
v_gene: TRBV19
abundance: NA
d_gene: NA
j_gene: TRBJ2-7

CDR3nt: TGCGCCAGCAGCCAAGTAACAGGGCCGAACACCGGGGAGCTGTTTTTT
CDR3aa: CASSQVTGPNTGELFF
v_gene: TRBV4-1
abundance: NA
d_gene: NA
j_gene: TRBJ2-2

CDR3nt: TGTGCCAGCAGCAAAGTCTGGGACAGTAGCTCCTACGAGCAGTACTTC
CDR3aa: CASSKVWDSSSYEQYF
v_gene: TRBV5-8
abundance: NA
d_gene: TRBD1
j_gene: TRBJ2-7

CDR3nt: TGCGCCAGCAGCTTGAGGACAGGGCGGACCGGGGAGCTGTTTTTT
CDR3aa: CASSLRTGRTGELFF
v_gene: TRBV5-1
abundance: NA
d_gene: TRBD1
j_gene: TRBJ2-2

CDR3nt: TGTGCCAGCAGCCCACAGGGTGCCGGCAATGAGCAGTTCTTC
CDR3aa: CASSPQGAGNEQFF
v_gene: TRBV21-1
abundance: NA
d_gene: NA
j_gene: TRBJ2-1

CDR3nt: TGCGCCAGCAGTTTAACGGGGGGAGGCACTGAAGCTTTCTTT
CDR3aa: CASSLTGGGTEAFF
v_gene: TRBV5-1
abundance: NA
d_gene: NA
j_gene: TRBJ1-1

CDR3nt: TGTGCCAGCTCACCAGGGCAGGGCACTGAAGCTTTCTTT
CDR3aa: CASSPGQGTEAFF
v_gene: TRBV18
abundance: NA
d_gene: NA
j_gene: TRBJ1-1